The 2 T cell receptor beta chains below all came from one sample that was sequenced in a study of T cell responses to AZD1222 COVID-19 vaccine. Clones were sequenced by immunoSEQ multiplex PCR, and TCRdb holds only the in-frame ones, with some missing. This table holds about 130,000 clones, 85% to 95% found once. The sample in question was peripheral blood, obtained on day 0 of AZD1222 vaccination. The origin of the receptors is an adult in good health.

This clone was seen once. V gene TRBV6-5 combines with J gene TRBJ1-1; D is unclear. Trimming pared 7 bases from V and 1 base from J, leaving 10 bases between. Germline V gene lookup returns CDR1 MNHEY and CDR2 SVGAGI. The CDR3 is made up of 13 amino acids. CDR3 coding DNA: TGTGCCAGCACCCCGACCCAGAACACTGAAGCTTTCTTT. It specifies CASTPTQNTEAFF.

Written as DNA, the CDR3 is TGCAGTGCCCAGAAAGGAGATACGCAGTATTTT. This gives the protein CSAQKGDTQYF. V usage is TRBV20-1 and J usage is TRBJ2-3; no firm D call. V gave up 6 bases and J gave up 5 bases, with 9 bases separating them. The CDR3 is 11 residues long. Germline-derived CDR1 and CDR2 are DFQATT and SNEGSKA (reference sequence).